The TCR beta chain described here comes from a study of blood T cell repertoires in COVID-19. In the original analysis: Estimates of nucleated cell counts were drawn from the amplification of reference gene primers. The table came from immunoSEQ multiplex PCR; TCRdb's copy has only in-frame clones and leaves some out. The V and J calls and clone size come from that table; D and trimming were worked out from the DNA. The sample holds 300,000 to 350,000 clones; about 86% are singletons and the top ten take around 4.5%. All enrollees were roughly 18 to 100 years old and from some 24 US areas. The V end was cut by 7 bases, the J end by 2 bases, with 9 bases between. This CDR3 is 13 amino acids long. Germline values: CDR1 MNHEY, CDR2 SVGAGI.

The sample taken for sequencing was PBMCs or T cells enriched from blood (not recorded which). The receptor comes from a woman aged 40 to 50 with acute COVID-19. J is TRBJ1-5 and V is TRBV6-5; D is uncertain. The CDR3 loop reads CASKNGGNQPQHF. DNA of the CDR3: TGTGCCAGCAAAAACGGTGGCAATCAGCCCCAGCATTTT.